Below, 25 T cell receptor beta chains from the same sample are listed, as sequenced in a study of identical twins. TCRdb re-derived calls from the 5' RACE reads in MiXCR, one entry per CDR3 protein. The sample has 300,000 to 400,000 distinct CDR3 sequences, around 9% seen once. The specimen sequenced was naive T cells sorted from blood. The receptors derive from a woman in her forties or fifties in good health.

A few counts support this clonotype. CDR3 loop: CASSADFSRGRTDTQYF. The CDR3, as DNA: TGTGCCAGCAGTGCCGACTTCTCGCGGGGTCGAACAGATACGCAGTATTTT. J is TRBJ2-3 and V is TRBV7-9, with a weak D call TRBD2 (6 bases). CDR3 length equals 17 residues. The germline V and J ends were trimmed by 6 bases and 3 bases, with 22 bases remaining between them. The V gene's germline CDR1 is SEHNR and CDR2 FQNEAQ (reference sequence).

This clonotype was counted ten times or more. The J gene is TRBJ2-2, the V gene TRBV29-1, with D possibly being TRBD1 or TRBD2 (6 bases each). This CDR3 comprises 15 residues. Trimming left V 2 bases short and J 6 bases short, with 16 bases between. Germline lookup yields CDR1 SQVTM and CDR2 ANQGSEA. The DNA of the CDR3 is TGCAGCGTTGAACCCGGGCTTGGGGGGCCCGGGGAGCTGTTTTTT. Protein product: CSVEPGLGGPGELFF.

In this sample, this clonotype turned up a few times. The CDR3 protein is CASSPAGLPDTQYF. CDR3 bases: TGCGCCAGCAGCCCGGCGGGACTCCCAGATACGCAGTATTTT. The chain joins TRBV5-1 to TRBJ2-3; the D gene is possibly TRBD2 (6 bases). The CDR3 runs 14 residues. CDR1 and CDR2 from the germline V gene are SGHRS and YFSETQ. Between the trimmed V and J ends, which lost 4 bases and 4 bases, there was a span of 13 bases. Using reference TRBV5-1 and TRBJ2-3 for the parts outside the CDR3, the full variable domain is KAGVTQTPRYLIKTRGQQVTLSCSPISGHRSVSWYQQTPGQGLQFLFEYFSETQRNKGNFPGRFSGRQFSNSRSEMNVSTLELGDSALYLCASSPAGLPDTQYFGPGTRLTVL.

V is TRBV12-3 or TRBV12-4 and J is TRBJ2-4; D is unresolved. The CDR3 is 14 amino acids. V was pared by 3 bases and J by 0 bases, with 6 bases between. CDR3 sequence: CASSFSLAKNIQYF. The CDR3 bases are TGTGCCAGCAGTTTTAGTCTAGCCAAAAACATTCAGTACTTC.

V is TRBV15 and J is TRBJ2-2; D remains unclear. The germline V gene has CDR1 LNHNV and CDR2 YYDKDF (reference sequence). The CDR3 spans 16 residues. Trimming pared 2 bases from V and 4 bases from J, leaving 14 bases between. The DNA of the CDR3 is TGTGCCACCAGCAGATTGAAGGACGCCCGCACCGGGGAGCTGTTTTTT. Its translation is CATSRLKDARTGELFF.

This clonotype came up a few times. The chain carries TRBV20-1 and TRBJ2-5; D is unclear. The CDR3 is 12 residues long. The germline V gene encodes CDR1 DFQATT and CDR2 SNEGSKA (reference sequence). The V end was cut by 5 bases, the J end by 5 bases, with 12 bases between. CDR3 residues: CSAVPDGETQYF. The DNA of the CDR3 is TGCAGTGCTGTCCCGGACGGGGAGACCCAGTACTTC.

Only a few counts were recorded for this clonotype. V gene TRBV7-2 combines with J gene TRBJ2-1; TRBD2 matches 11 bases. The trim removed 1 base at V and 8 bases at J, leaving 10 bases unmatched. The germline gives CDR1 SGHTA, CDR2 FQGNSA. CDR3 length equals 17 residues. This chain's CDR3 is CASSLDSTSGSMDEQFF. CDR3 nucleotides: TGTGCCAGCAGCTTAGACAGCACTAGCGGGAGTATGGATGAGCAGTTCTTC.

This clonotype was counted many times. The rearrangement links TRBV4-1 to TRBJ1-2, with 7 nucleotides matching TRBD1. The V gene's germline CDR1 is MGHRA and CDR2 YSYEKL. The V and J ends lost 1 base and 3 bases, in that order; junction bases with no gene match: 8. The CDR3 runs 16 residues. The CDR3 spells CASSQVVGQAHYGYTF. DNA for the CDR3: TGCGCCAGCAGCCAAGTTGTAGGACAGGCGCACTATGGCTACACCTTC.

The gene calls are TRBV27 and TRBJ2-2, with TRBD2 matching 10 bases. Trimming at V came to 7 bases and at J to 4 bases, leaving 3 bases not matched to a gene. The CDR3 runs to 14 residues. Germline lookup yields CDR1 MNHEY and CDR2 SMNVEV (reference sequence). This CDR3 is CASTGTSVTGELFF. CDR3 sequence (DNA): TGTGCCAGCACCGGGACTAGCGTCACCGGGGAGCTGTTTTTT.

V usage is TRBV12-3 or TRBV12-4 and J usage is TRBJ2-1, with TRBD2 matching over 8 bases. This CDR3 has 14 amino acids. With V trimmed by 6 bases and J by 9 bases, 10 bases remained unmatched. CDR3 sequence (DNA): TGTGCCAGCAGGAGGACTAGCCCAGATAGTGAGCAGTTCTTC. Residues: CASRRTSPDSEQFF.

The chain carries TRBV10-3 and TRBJ2-7; 9 bases align to TRBD2. The V gene's germline CDR1 is ENHRY and CDR2 SYGVKD. CDR3 length equals 12 residues. The CDR3 region has the DNA TGTGCCATCAGTGACTCGGCGGGAGGGCCTGTGGTC. Translating gives CAISDSAGGPVV.

This clonotype was counted a single time. One end of the junction does not line up with germline, which may come from a read error. The rearrangement links TRBV4-2 to TRBJ1-1; the match to TRBD1 covers 8 bases. This CDR3 is 13 amino acids long. CDR1 is LGHNA and CDR2 is YNFKEQ in the germline V gene. The CDR3 DNA follows: TGTGCCAGCACCCGACAGGGGAACCCTGAAGCTTTCTTT. It is translated as CASTRQGNPEAFF.

This clonotype has ten or more counts. For the CDR3, the DNA is TGCGCCAGCAGCTTAAAAGCGGGAGGGACGGATACGCAGTATTTT. It codes for CASSLKAGGTDTQYF. This sequence joins TRBV5-1 and TRBJ2-3, with 10 bases that match TRBD2. CDR3 length: 15 amino acids. V lost 2 bases, J lost 6 bases, and 6 bases stayed unmatched. Germline assignment: CDR1 SGHRS and CDR2 YFSETQ.

This clonotype was seen many times. V and J are TRBV20-1 and TRBJ2-3; tentatively, D is TRBD1 or TRBD2 (5 bases each). CDR1 is DFQATT and CDR2 is SNEGSKA in the germline V gene (reference sequence). The CDR3 extends over 15 amino acids. The V and J ends lost 6 bases and 2 bases respectively, with 18 bases between them. The CDR3 spells CSAGPGIWATDTQYF. The CDR3, as DNA: TGCAGTGCGGGGCCGGGAATCTGGGCCACAGATACGCAGTATTTT.

This chain links TRBV5-1 with TRBJ2-3; 7 bases agree with TRBD2. The CDR3 is 16 residues long. The V segment lost 0 bases and the J segment 2 bases; nucleotides outside the gene matches: 6. Looked up from germline, CDR1 is SGHRS and CDR2 is YFSETQ. The CDR3 coding sequence is TGCGCCAGCAGCTTGGCCAGGACTAGGGACACAGATACGCAGTATTTT. Encoded protein: CASSLARTRDTDTQYF.

This clonotype was seen many times. The chain combines TRBV11-2 with TRBJ2-2; D possibly corresponds to TRBD2 (5 bases). Germline values: CDR1 SGHAT, CDR2 FQNNGV. The V end lost 6 bases, the J end lost 6 bases, and 11 bases lay between the germline ends. The CDR3 covers 13 residues. The CDR3 reads CASSLIASGELFF. CDR3 DNA: TGTGCCAGCAGTCTTATAGCGTCCGGGGAGCTGTTTTTT. The full variable domain, its missing parts supplied by reference TRBV11-2 and TRBJ2-2, is EAGVAQSPRYKIIEKRQSVAFWCNPISGHATLYWYQQILGQGPKLLIQFQNNGVVDDSQLPKDRFSAERLKGVDSTLKIQPAKLEDSAVYLCASSLIASGELFFGEGSRLTVL.

In its sample, this clonotype was seen many times. The V call is TRBV3-1, the J call TRBJ2-1, with TRBD2 identical over 11 bases. The CDR3 is 14 amino acids. Trimming cost V 8 bases and J 9 bases; bases outside gene matches: 9. CDR1 is LGHDT and CDR2 is YNNKEL in the germline V gene (reference sequence). This chain's CDR3 is CASGLAGGALEQFF. CDR3 in DNA: TGTGCCAGCGGGTTAGCGGGAGGGGCCCTTGAGCAGTTCTTC.

CDR3 nucleotides: TGTGCCAGCAGCGTCGGGGAAGTGGGCAATCAGCCCCAGCATTTT. It encodes CASSVGEVGNQPQHF. The rearrangement uses TRBV7-8 and TRBJ1-5; D uncertain. V lost 5 bases to trimming and J lost 2 bases, with 13 bases between them. Looked up from germline, CDR1 is SGHVS and CDR2 is FQNEAQ. The CDR3 length is 15 residues.

This clonotype has more than one count but fewer than ten. In DNA, the CDR3 is TGCAGCGTAGGACATAAGGGCACAGATACGCAGTATTTT. Its protein product is CSVGHKGTDTQYF. The chain uses TRBV29-1 and TRBJ2-3; D is perhaps TRBD1 (5 bases). Trimming removed 6 bases from V and 1 base from J, with 11 bases in between. CDR3 length: 13 amino acids. Germline CDR1 reads SQVTM; CDR2 reads ANQGSEA.

This sequence joins TRBV3-1 and TRBJ2-1; 11 nucleotides align to TRBD2. CDR3 length: 15 amino acids. Germline trimming cut 5 bases from V and 8 bases from J; bases unmatched to any gene: 8. Germline assignment: CDR1 LGHDT and CDR2 YNNKEL (reference sequence). The CDR3 protein is CASSVLAGVRDEQFF. Written as DNA, the CDR3 is TGTGCCAGCAGCGTACTAGCGGGAGTTAGGGATGAGCAGTTCTTC.

This sequence joins TRBV15 and TRBJ2-3; 9 bases match TRBD2. After removal of 3 bases from V and 5 bases from J, the junction contained 3 bases not matched to a gene. This CDR3 is 14 amino acids long. CDR1 is LNHNV and CDR2 is YYDKDF in the germline V gene (reference sequence). The CDR3 reads CATSRVAGEDTQYF. CDR3 sequence (DNA): TGTGCCACCAGCAGGGTAGCGGGAGAAGATACGCAGTATTTT. The whole variable domain, remainder taken from reference TRBV15 and TRBJ2-3, is DAMVIQNPRYQVTQFGKPVTLSCSQTLNHNVMYWYQQKSSQAPKLLFHYYDKDFNNEADTPDNFQSRRPNTSFCFLDIRSPGLGDTAMYLCATSRVAGEDTQYFGPGTRLTVL.

This clonotype was observed many times. For the CDR3, the DNA is TGTGCCATCAGCCGACAGGGCTCCTACGAGCAGTACGTC. It translates to CAISRQGSYEQYV. V gene TRBV10-3 combines with J gene TRBJ2-7; 7 positions match TRBD1. Germline V CDR1 and CDR2: ENHRY, SYGVKD. The CDR3 covers 13 residues. The trim removed 6 bases at V and 0 bases at J, leaving 2 bases unmatched.

The V and J genes are TRBV12-3 or TRBV12-4 and TRBJ1-2; D not resolved. The CDR3 extends over 14 amino acids. V was shortened by 6 bases and J by 4 bases, with 15 bases between the two germline ends. CDR3 loop: CASRKGPSLYGYTF. The CDR3 region has the DNA TGTGCCAGCAGAAAAGGACCGTCGCTCTATGGCTACACCTTC.

This clonotype has only a few counts. The rearrangement uses TRBV4-1 and TRBJ1-1, with D perhaps matching TRBD1 (6 bases). V was pared by 1 base and J by 1 base, with 7 bases between. CDR1 is MGHRA, CDR2 YSYEKL, per germline. The CDR3 contains 14 residues. CDR3 coding DNA: TGCGCCAGCAGCCAAGGGGGGCCGAACACTGAAGCTTTCTTT. Translation: CASSQGGPNTEAFF.

This rearrangement joins TRBV12-3 or TRBV12-4 to TRBJ2-1, with D tentatively TRBD1 (5 bases). Trimming left V 6 bases short and J 3 bases short, with 21 bases between. The length of the CDR3 is 17 residues. The CDR3, as DNA: TGTGCCAGCAGCCCATACCACAGGAGTACCTACTACAATGAGCAGTTCTTC. Amino acids: CASSPYHRSTYYNEQFF.